This record looks at one T cell receptor beta chain sequence and its context. Its specificity is unknown. The read stops 3 residues short of the end of the CDR3; the missing end is completed from the germline J gene. Trimming removed 1 base from V and 3 bases from J, with 14 bases in between. Germline V lookup: CDR1 KGHSH, CDR2 LQKENI. The CDR3 is 16 amino acids. Mixed chimerism was transient after nonmyeloablative marrow transplants from related graft donors. These data are taken from a study of Tregs in tolerant kidney transplant recipients. General study results and limits: Validation in larger populations is needed because few patients were studied. Tolerant patients' donor-specific Tregs expanded beyond overall Tregs, suggesting antigen-driven growth.

Method: immunoSEQ multiplex PCR; TCRdb's copy keeps in-frame clones and lacks some. The clone table shows around 32,000 clones, with the ten largest holding roughly 1.9%. This TCR was sampled from a human patient who received a combined kidney and bone marrow transplant. Some T cells may originate from the graft donor. This sequence joins TRBV18 and TRBJ2-3; tentatively, D is TRBD1 (6 bases). This specimen consisted of CD4+ T cells from blood (PBMCs), obtained 24 months after the transplant. The DNA read from the CDR3 is TGTGCCAGCTCACCACTGACAGGTTCGGGGACAGATACG. Its translation: CASSPLTGSGTDT. The whole CDR3 protein reads CASSPLTGSGTDTQYF.